This entry lists 16 T cell receptor beta chains sequenced from one sample in a study of blood T cell repertoires in COVID-19. Method: immunoSEQ multiplex PCR; TCRdb's copy keeps in-frame clones and lacks some. The data show roughly 120,000 clones, approximately 84% seen once. What was sequenced was peripheral blood. The source is a man in his 70s with active or convalescent COVID-19.

V is TRBV11-3 and J is TRBJ2-1, with 15 bases lining up with TRBD2. The CDR3 contains 17 residues. Trimming removed 5 bases from V and 4 bases from J; junction bases left unmatched: 6. Looked up from germline, CDR1 is SGHNT and CDR2 is YENEEA. DNA for the CDR3: TGTGCCAGCAGCCCTTGGACTAGCGGGAGGGCTTACAATGAGCAGTTCTTC. This translates into CASSPWTSGRAYNEQFF.

The V and J genes are TRBV14 and TRBJ1-6; 10 bases match TRBD1. V lost 6 bases and J lost 9; bases outside the gene matches: 2. The V gene's germline CDR1 is SGHDN and CDR2 FVKESK. CDR3 size: 13 residues. The CDR3 here is CASRGTGVSPLHF. CDR3 sequence (DNA): TGTGCCAGCAGAGGGACAGGGGTTTCACCCCTCCACTTT.

Only a few counts were recorded for this clone. The chain links TRBV4-1 to TRBJ2-7, with D possibly matching TRBD1 (6 bases). V lost 2 bases and J 3 bases, leaving 8 bases between the germline ends. In germline, CDR1 is MGHRA, CDR2 YSYEKL. The length of the CDR3 is 13 residues. The CDR3 coding sequence is TGCGCCAGCAGCCAAAGGGACAACTACGAGCAGTACTTC. Encoded protein: CASSQRDNYEQYF.

The rearrangement links TRBV14 to TRBJ2-4, with a tentative D call TRBD1 (6 bases). CDR3 size: 17 residues. V was trimmed by 0 bases and J by 3 bases, leaving 15 bases between them. Germline loops: CDR1 SGHDN, CDR2 FVKESK. The CDR3 DNA sequence: TGTGCCAGCAGCCAAGAGTCGACAGGCACTTACAAAAACATTCAGTACTTC. This encodes CASSQESTGTYKNIQYF.

The chain employs TRBV5-1 and TRBJ2-5, with TRBD2 identical over 9 bases. The CDR3 runs to 16 residues. Trimming at V came to 4 bases and at J to 0 bases, leaving 7 bases not matched to a gene. The germline V gene has CDR1 SGHRS and CDR2 YFSETQ. CDR3 loop: CASSLGAGGNQETQYF. The CDR3 region has the DNA TGCGCCAGCAGCCTGGGAGCGGGAGGAAACCAAGAGACCCAGTACTTC.

This clone was recorded a few times. The rearrangement links TRBV19 to TRBJ1-3; 8 bases align to TRBD1. CDR3 length: 18 residues. Germline values: CDR1 LNHDA, CDR2 SQIVND (reference sequence). The ends lost 4 bases at V and 0 bases at J; junction bases unmatched: 11. The CDR3 here is CASSTYQRQGNSGNTIYF. The CDR3 DNA reads as TGTGCCAGTAGTACCTACCAACGACAGGGGAACTCTGGAAACACCATATATTTT. The full variable domain, completed using reference TRBV19 and TRBJ1-3, is DGGITQSPKYLFRKEGQNVTLSCEQNLNHDAMYWYRQDPGQGLRLIYYSQIVNDFQKGDIAEGYSVSREKKESFPLTVTSAQKNPTAFYLCASSTYQRQGNSGNTIYFGEGSWLTVV.

The V call is TRBV3-1 (or the pseudogene TRBV3-2), the J call TRBJ1-5; D perhaps matches TRBD1 (6 bases). V lost 3 bases to trimming and J lost 3 bases, with 12 bases between them. The CDR3 is 15 residues long. The V gene's germline CDR1 is LGHDT and CDR2 YNNKEL (reference sequence). For the CDR3, the DNA is TGTGCCAGCAGCCAGTCTACAGGGCCCAATCAGCCCCAGCATTTT. This translates into CASSQSTGPNQPQHF.

The chain joins TRBV6-5 to TRBJ1-6; 9 bases line up with TRBD1. CDR3 length: 14 amino acids. Germline CDR1 MNHEY, CDR2 SVGAGI. The trim removed 6 bases at V and 9 bases at J, leaving 6 bases unmatched. CDR3: CASSNRGLGSPLHF. DNA of the CDR3: TGTGCCAGCAGCAACAGGGGGCTGGGTTCACCCCTCCACTTT.

This chain uses TRBV30 with TRBJ1-4; 8 bases fit TRBD1. Germline CDR1 reads GTSNPN; CDR2 reads SVGIG (reference sequence). There are 12 residues in the CDR3. V lost 4 bases to trimming and J lost 8 bases; unmatched junction nucleotides: 3. This CDR3 reads CAWNRQGEKLFF. DNA of the CDR3: TGTGCCTGGAACAGACAGGGGGAAAAACTGTTTTTT.

The rearrangement links TRBV4-1 to TRBJ2-1; D might be TRBD2 (6 bases). The length of the CDR3 is 16 residues. In germline, CDR1 is MGHRA, CDR2 YSYEKL. V was trimmed by 2 bases and J by 0 bases, leaving 11 bases between them. CDR3 DNA: TGCGCCAGCAGCCAAAAACCCGGGAGCTCCTACAATGAGCAGTTCTTC. This gives the protein CASSQKPGSSYNEQFF.

This clone showed up just once. The CDR3, as DNA: TGTGCCAGCAGCTTAGAGGTAGCGTCCGTCCATGAGCAGTTCTTC. Translation gives CASSLEVASVHEQFF. The rearrangement uses TRBV11-2 and TRBJ2-1; tentative D call: TRBD2 (5 bases). The CDR3 covers 15 residues. Germline CDR1 SGHAT, CDR2 FQNNGV. V shed 0 bases and J shed 8 bases, with 14 bases lying between them.

This CDR3 is CASSWTVHEQYF. The DNA of the CDR3 is TGTGCCAGCAGCTGGACAGTCCACGAGCAGTACTTC. The chain recombines TRBV5-6 with TRBJ2-7, with D perhaps matching TRBD1 (6 bases). Germline lookup yields CDR1 SGHDT and CDR2 YYEEEE. CDR3 length: 12 residues. Trimming took off 3 bases at V and 5 bases at J, with 9 bases between the two ends.

This rearrangement joins TRBV30 to TRBJ2-1; a possible D gene is TRBD2 (6 bases). Trimming shortened V by 1 base and J by 7 bases, and 8 bases separated the two germline ends. The germline gives CDR1 GTSNPN, CDR2 SVGIG (reference sequence). The CDR3 has 12 amino acids. DNA for the CDR3: TGTGCCTGGAGTGGAAGCGGGAATGAGCAGTTCTTC. This encodes CAWSGSGNEQFF.

The chain combines TRBV5-1 with TRBJ2-3, with 9 nucleotides matching TRBD2. Germline V CDR1 and CDR2: SGHRS, YFSETQ. The CDR3 is 16 amino acids. The V segment lost 0 bases and the J segment 4 bases; nucleotides outside the gene matches: 6. In DNA form, the CDR3 reads TGCGCCAGCAGCTTGGATGGCGGGGGGGCTGCAGATACGCAGTATTTT. Encoded protein: CASSLDGGGAADTQYF.

The rearrangement uses TRBV18 and TRBJ2-5; 7 nucleotides match TRBD1. The better agreement between TRBJ2-7 and the DNA end casts doubt on the J call. The length of the CDR3 is 14 residues. Germline V lookup: CDR1 KGHSH, CDR2 LQKENI. CDR3 in amino acids: CASSPRQGGYEQYF. The CDR3 DNA follows: TGTGCCAGCTCACCTCGACAGGGTGGGTACGAGCAGTACTTC.

The J gene is TRBJ2-7, the V gene TRBV5-5; tentative D call: TRBD1 (5 bases). The germline V and J ends were trimmed by 3 bases and 7 bases, with 8 bases remaining between them. The CDR3 totals 11 residues. Germline V lookup: CDR1 SGHKS, CDR2 YYEKEE (reference sequence). The CDR3: CASSSREEQYF. In DNA, the CDR3 is TGTGCCAGCAGCTCCAGGGAAGAGCAGTACTTC.